Each of the 21 T cell receptor beta chains below was sequenced from the same sample in a study of cytomegalovirus exposure and HLA in healthy donors. The data were produced by immunoSEQ multiplex PCR, yet TCRdb's version contains in-frame clones alone and is incomplete. The sample has about 110,000 clones, 70% to 90% seen once. Sequenced input: PBMCs. The receptors derive from a woman under 30 in good health and CMV-seronegative.

The chain is built from TRBV6-5 and TRBJ2-6; 10 nucleotides line up with TRBD1. After removal of 6 bases from V and 8 bases from J, the junction contained 7 bases not matched to a gene. The CDR3 totals 15 residues. CDR1 is MNHEY, CDR2 SVGAGI, per germline. Here the CDR3 DNA reads TGTGCCAGCAGCTTCGACAGGGGGCCGACCAACGTCCTGACTTTC. This encodes CASSFDRGPTNVLTF.

The chain is built from TRBV4-1 and TRBJ2-7; the match to TRBD2 covers 8 bases. Trimming took 3 bases from V and 1 from J; bases not matched to a gene: 17. The CDR3 totals 19 residues. The germline V gene encodes CDR1 MGHRA and CDR2 YSYEKL. Here the CDR3 DNA reads TGCGCCAGCAGCCACCCTCATTCACCCCATCGGGGGGGATCCTACGAGCAGTACTTC. It encodes CASSHPHSPHRGGSYEQYF.

V is TRBV5-1 and J is TRBJ1-2; 11 nucleotides match TRBD1. This CDR3 comprises 17 residues. V gave up 0 bases and J gave up 4 bases; unmatched junction bases: 8. CDR1 is SGHRS, CDR2 YFSETQ, per germline. CDR3 bases: TGCGCCAGCAGCTTGGATGGGTGGACAGGGGGCATCTATGGCTACACCTTC. As protein: CASSLDGWTGGIYGYTF.

This sequence joins TRBV30 and TRBJ1-4; 9 bases are shared with TRBD1. CDR3 length: 15 residues. Trimming cost V 3 bases and J 8 bases; bases outside gene matches: 10. The germline V gene encodes CDR1 GTSNPN and CDR2 SVGIG (reference sequence). CDR3 nucleotide sequence: TGTGCCTGGAGCTTGATTGGGGACAGGGACGAAAAACTGTTTTTT. It translates to CAWSLIGDRDEKLFF.

The rearrangement uses TRBV9 and TRBJ1-3; D is perhaps TRBD1 (6 bases). CDR3 length: 17 amino acids. Germline-derived CDR1 and CDR2 are SGDLS and YYNGEE. V was pared by 4 bases and J by 4 bases, with 21 bases between. The chain's CDR3 is CASSPRGLQGEGNTIYF. CDR3 DNA sequence: TGTGCCAGCAGCCCTCGTGGATTACAGGGAGAAGGAAACACCATATATTTT. The full variable domain, rest sourced from reference TRBV9 and TRBJ1-3, is DSGVTQTPKHLITATGQRVTLRCSPRSGDLSVYWYQQSLDQGLQFLIQYYNGEERAKGNILERFSAQQFPDLHSELNLSSLELGDSALYFCASSPRGLQGEGNTIYFGEGSWLTVV.

V and J are TRBV5-4 and TRBJ2-7, with unresolved D. V lost 5 bases to trimming and J lost 4 bases, with 7 bases between them. The CDR3 extends over 11 amino acids. From germline, CDR1 is SGHNT and CDR2 YYREEE (reference sequence). The CDR3 spells CASSFGYEQYF. The CDR3 DNA reads as TGTGCCAGCAGTTTCGGGTACGAGCAGTACTTC.

This chain links TRBV4-1 with TRBJ1-2, with 10 nucleotides matching TRBD1. The J segment lost 0 bases and the V segment lost 4 bases, leaving 2 bases of the junction unmatched. This CDR3 comprises 15 residues. In germline, CDR1 is MGHRA, CDR2 YSYEKL. CDR3 nucleotides: TGCGCCAGCAGCCGTGGGACAGGGGCTAACTATGGCTACACCTTC. It encodes CASSRGTGANYGYTF.

The V gene is TRBV2, the J gene TRBJ1-2; the D gene is possibly TRBD1 (5 bases). The V end was cut by 0 bases, the J end by 4 bases, with 12 bases between. CDR1 and CDR2 (germline): SNHLY, FYNNEI. The CDR3 consists of 15 residues. CDR3 sequence: CASSEALHRLYGYTF. DNA of the CDR3: TGTGCCAGCAGTGAAGCGCTTCACAGGCTCTATGGCTACACCTTC.

The CDR3 here is CAISEPGHALYGYTF. The CDR3 DNA reads as TGTGCCATCAGTGAGCCCGGACACGCACTCTATGGCTACACCTTC. The chain has TRBV10-3 and TRBJ1-2; the D gene is possibly TRBD1 (5 bases). The germline gives CDR1 ENHRY, CDR2 SYGVKD. The CDR3 loop spans 15 amino acids. The V end lost 2 bases, the J end lost 4 bases, and 14 bases lay between the germline ends.

This rearrangement joins TRBV30 to TRBJ1-4; no clear D gene. Trimming cost V 3 bases and J 7 bases, with 15 bases left between them. The CDR3 is 14 amino acids. Germline V lookup: CDR1 GTSNPN, CDR2 SVGIG (reference sequence). The CDR3, as DNA: TGTGCCTGGAGCGAGGGTGCCGGTGGTGAAAAACTGTTTTTT. This codes for CAWSEGAGGEKLFF.

The rearrangement joins TRBV7-2 to TRBJ2-1; D is possibly TRBD2 (5 bases). Germline V gene sequence: CDR1 SGHTA, CDR2 FQGNSA. Trimming took off 6 bases at V and 10 bases at J, with 16 bases between the two ends. The CDR3 spans 13 residues. DNA for the CDR3: TGTGCCAGCAGTCACCAAGGCGGGTTGGAGCAGTTCTTC. It encodes CASSHQGGLEQFF.

On this clone: The same CDR3 arises from other DNA sequences in this sample as well. This sequence joins TRBV27 and TRBJ1-5; maybe TRBD1 (5 bases). The germline V gene has CDR1 MNHEY and CDR2 SMNVEV (reference sequence). V was clipped by 0 bases and J by 4 bases, with 7 bases between them. The CDR3 extends over 14 amino acids. The CDR3 coding sequence is TGTGCCAGCAGTTTATCGGCAGGGAATCAGCCCCAGCATTTT. Encoded protein: CASSLSAGNQPQHF.

The V gene is TRBV30, the J gene TRBJ1-6; D possibly corresponds to TRBD1 (5 bases). The V end was cut by 0 bases, the J end by 0 bases, with 21 bases between. This CDR3 contains 20 residues. Germline V CDR1 and CDR2: GTSNPN, SVGIG (reference sequence). The CDR3 DNA is TGTGCCTGGAGTGTACAGGTCGGACCCATCATTAGCTCCTATAATTCACCCCTCCACTTT. Translated, it gives CAWSVQVGPIISSYNSPLHF.

This clone showed up just once. The rearrangement links TRBV6-1 to TRBJ2-5; no definite D call. Germline CDR1 is MNHNS and CDR2 is SASEGT. V was cut by 7 bases and J by 4 bases, with 16 bases left in between. This CDR3 is built from 14 residues. For the CDR3, the DNA is TGTGCCAGCATTCTCGACTCGGTGGGAGAGACCCAGTACTTC. This codes for CASILDSVGETQYF.

J is TRBJ1-1 and V is TRBV6-5; 7 positions match TRBD1. Per germline, CDR1 MNHEY and CDR2 SVGAGI. V dropped 2 bases and J dropped 5; count of bases not matched to a gene: 11. This CDR3 has 16 amino acids. For the CDR3, the DNA is TGTGCCAGCAGTTACGAAGAGGGGGCGCGACGAACTGAAGCTTTCTTT. Translation: CASSYEEGARRTEAFF.

The V gene is TRBV7-8, the J gene TRBJ1-1, with 7 nucleotides matching TRBD1. Germline trimming cut 4 bases from V and 3 bases from J; bases unmatched to any gene: 2. Germline V gives CDR1 SGHVS, CDR2 FQNEAQ. This CDR3 is built from 13 residues. This CDR3 is CASSYDRDTEAFF. The CDR3 DNA follows: TGTGCCAGCAGCTATGACAGGGACACTGAAGCTTTCTTT.

This chain connects TRBV6-4 to TRBJ2-5; D is uncertain. CDR1 and CDR2 from the germline V gene are MRHNA and SNTAGT. Trimming shortened V by 5 bases and J by 1 base, and 11 bases separated the two germline ends. The CDR3 consists of 14 residues. CDR3 sequence (DNA): TGTGCCAGCAGTCCCTCGGCTAGCCAAGAGACCCAGTACTTC. It specifies CASSPSASQETQYF.

This clone was counted a single time. The V gene is TRBV7-9, the J gene TRBJ2-5; 10 bases are shared with TRBD1. The germline gives CDR1 SEHNR, CDR2 FQNEAQ (reference sequence). Losses at the gene ends were 5 bases for V and 5 bases for J; bases not matched to a gene: 8. The CDR3 contains 15 residues. CDR3 DNA sequence: TGTGCCAGCAGCCCGTTCGGGACAGGGGTTGAGACCCAGTACTTC. This codes for CASSPFGTGVETQYF.

This chain joins TRBV4-1 and TRBJ1-6, with D uncertain. The germline gives CDR1 MGHRA, CDR2 YSYEKL. Trimming stripped 0 bases from V and 10 bases from J, with 13 bases between. The length of the CDR3 is 15 residues. CDR3 in DNA: TGCGCCAGCAGCCAAGATAGTCCCCCCCGCTCACCCCTCCACTTT. As protein: CASSQDSPPRSPLHF.

The chain carries TRBV30 and TRBJ1-3, with 7 bases fitting TRBD1. Germline trimming cut 2 bases from V and 0 bases from J; bases unmatched to any gene: 4. The germline CDR1 and CDR2 sequences are GTSNPN and SVGIG (reference sequence). This CDR3 is built from 15 residues. The CDR3 DNA reads as TGTGCCTGGAGTCGGGACAGCAGCTCTGGAAACACCATATATTTT. Translation gives CAWSRDSSSGNTIYF.

This chain joins TRBV4-1 and TRBJ2-1; 12 bases align to TRBD1. V trimming: 3 bases; J trimming: 9 bases; junction bases outside the gene matches: 6. Germline values: CDR1 MGHRA, CDR2 YSYEKL. The CDR3 is 15 residues long. The CDR3 DNA follows: TGCGCCAGCAGCCAGGGGACAGGGGGCTCATCTGAGCAGTTCTTC. Residues: CASSQGTGGSSEQFF.